This T cell receptor (beta chain) was documented in a study of monozygotic twins with inflammatory bowel disease. Addition of UMIs with a 6-nucleotide sample barcode was achieved by template switching. Each CDR3 protein gets one entry in TCRdb, which reprocessed the 5' RACE reads and gives no DNA. The listing records approximately 300,000 distinct CDR3 sequences. Source material: blood. The TCR sequence derives from a human donor with ulcerative colitis or Crohn's disease, or a healthy co-twin of an affected twin (not recorded which).

The CDR3 reads CASSLGLAGGFYEQYF. The chain recombines TRBV11-2 with TRBJ2-7; TCRdb returns TRBD2, unconfirmable since there is no DNA. The CDR3 contains 16 residues. Germline CDR1 SGHAT, CDR2 FQNNGV.